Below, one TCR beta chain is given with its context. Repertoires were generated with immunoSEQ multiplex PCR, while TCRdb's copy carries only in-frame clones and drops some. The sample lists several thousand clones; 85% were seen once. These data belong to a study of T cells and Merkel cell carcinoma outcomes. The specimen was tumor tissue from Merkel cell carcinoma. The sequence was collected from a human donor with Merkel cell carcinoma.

The CDR3 coding sequence is TGTGCCAGCAGCTTAATGGGGGGCGGAGGGTCTGAAGCTTTCTTT. Translation: CASSLMGGGGSEAFF. This sequence joins TRBV7-9 and TRBJ1-1; D perhaps matches TRBD1 (6 bases). Germline CDR1 and CDR2: SEHNR and FQNEAQ (reference sequence). The CDR3 has 15 amino acids. Deletions cut 2 bases from V and 6 bases from J, with 16 bases between.